What follows are 28 T cell receptor beta chains derived from one specimen sequenced in a study of T cell clusters in autoimmune cytopenias. TRB was amplified by touch-down multiplex PCR, primer pools A and B combined. TCRdb reworked the multiplex PCR reads into one entry per CDR3 protein, no DNA. Its listing shows 6,100 or so distinct CDR3 sequences. Roughly 38,000 genome equivalents of blood DNA were amplified for TRB. These records were also assigned to another study, of T cell repertoires in aging, cancer and after chemotherapy.

Sample: peripheral blood. The source is a human donor in good health.

The genes are TRBV19 and TRBJ2-3. The germline gives CDR1 LNHDA, CDR2 SQIVND (reference sequence). The CDR3 is 11 amino acids. CDR3 residues: CASSIADTQYF.

This sequence joins TRBV27 and TRBJ2-7; absent DNA, TCRdb's TRBD1 call cannot be checked. CDR3 length: 15 amino acids. Germline V lookup: CDR1 MNHEY, CDR2 SMNVEV (reference sequence). The CDR3 region is CASSTVRTGLAWQYF.

The rearrangement uses TRBV10-3 and TRBJ1-2; TCRdb's D gene call, TRBD1, goes unchecked for lack of DNA. CDR1 and CDR2 from the germline V gene are ENHRY and SYGVKD. This CDR3 comprises 14 residues. CDR3 residues: CAIRGTGTNYGYTF.

The chain employs TRBV27 and TRBJ2-1; as DNA is missing, the TRBD1 call by TCRdb cannot be tested. This CDR3 has 13 amino acids. From germline, CDR1 is MNHEY and CDR2 SMNVEV (reference sequence). CDR3 protein: CASRRDGYNEQFF.

This chain links TRBV12-3 or TRBV12-4 with TRBJ2-3; TCRdb's assignment of TRBD1 cannot be checked, as there is no DNA. This CDR3 has 14 residues. This CDR3 reads CASSQRGGAFPQYF.

The chain joins TRBV24-1 to TRBJ2-2; TCRdb calls TRBD1, which cannot be checked without DNA. Germline V gives CDR1 KGHDR, CDR2 SFDVKD. The CDR3 runs to 17 residues. This CDR3 reads CATSDTGQGKNTGELFF.

This rearrangement joins TRBV6-5 to TRBJ2-3; the TCRdb call, TRBD2, lacks DNA for checking. Germline assignment: CDR1 MNHEY and CDR2 SVGAGI. The length of the CDR3 is 15 residues. The CDR3: CASSSSGGHGDTQYF.

The chain couples TRBV6-1 to TRBJ2-7; the D call of TRBD1 rests on TCRdb alone, since no DNA is present to check it. Germline V lookup: CDR1 MNHNS, CDR2 SASEGT. The CDR3 is 14 residues long. The CDR3: CASTMGDRSYEQYF.

The J gene is TRBJ1-2, the V gene TRBV19; without DNA, the TCRdb call of TRBD1 cannot be checked. CDR1 and CDR2 (germline): LNHDA, SQIVND (reference sequence). This CDR3 region has 13 residues. CDR3 protein: CASTPDRGGGYTF.

The chain recombines TRBV6-2 or TRBV6-3 with TRBJ2-2. This CDR3 is built from 15 residues. CDR1 MNHEY and CDR2 SVGEGT come from the germline V gene. CDR3 in amino acids: CASSYSRVGTGELFF.

V and J are TRBV27 and TRBJ1-1; TCRdb lists TRBD1, though no DNA is available to test this call. Germline-derived CDR1 and CDR2 are MNHEY and SMNVEV (reference sequence). CDR3 length: 13 residues. CDR3 region: CASSLNRFTEAFF.

This chain connects TRBV29-1 to TRBJ1-2. This CDR3 spans 11 amino acids. CDR1 and CDR2 (germline): SQVTM, ANQGSEA. The chain's CDR3 is CSVYSNYGYTF.

V is TRBV13 and J is TRBJ2-3; absent DNA, TCRdb's TRBD1 call cannot be checked. Germline-derived CDR1 and CDR2 are PRHDT and FYEKMQ (reference sequence). The CDR3 sequence is 14 residues long. The CDR3 protein is CASKWTGDTDTQYF. Full variable domain (remainder filled in from reference TRBV13 and TRBJ2-3): AAGVIQSPRHLIKEKRETATLKCYPIPRHDTVYWYQQGPGQDPQFLISFYEKMQSDKGSIPDRFSAQQFSDYHSELNMSSLELGDSALYFCASKWTGDTDTQYFGPGTRLTVL.

J is TRBJ2-5 and V is TRBV7-6; the D call from TCRdb, TRBD2, cannot be confirmed without DNA. The CDR3 length is 17 residues. The germline V gene has CDR1 SGHVS and CDR2 FNYEAQ. This chain's CDR3 is CAGSQGVSSGSWETQYF.

In terms of frequency, this clonotype is medium-sized. The chain employs TRBV19 and TRBJ2-6. Looked up from germline, CDR1 is LNHDA and CDR2 is SQIVND (reference sequence). This CDR3 spans 18 amino acids. The chain's CDR3 is CASSMITGGGSGANVLTF. The whole variable domain, remainder taken from reference TRBV19 and TRBJ2-6, is DGGITQSPKYLFRKEGQNVTLSCEQNLNHDAMYWYRQDPGQGLRLIYYSQIVNDFQKGDIAEGYSVSREKKESFPLTVTSAQKNPTAFYLCASSMITGGGSGANVLTFGAGSRLTVL.

V gene TRBV12-3 or TRBV12-4 combines with J gene TRBJ1-6; the D call from TCRdb, TRBD1, cannot be confirmed without DNA. This CDR3 comprises 14 residues. The CDR3 here is CASSFGGNNSPLHF.

V gene TRBV5-1 combines with J gene TRBJ2-2. Germline CDR1 reads SGHRS; CDR2 reads YFSETQ. This CDR3 region has 14 residues. The CDR3 sequence: CASSLALYTGELFF.

The rearrangement joins TRBV6-1 to TRBJ2-5; TCRdb picks TRBD1, but there is no DNA to check that call. CDR3 size: 16 residues. Per the germline V gene, CDR1 is MNHNS and CDR2 is SASEGT. This chain's CDR3 is CASSLLGDRGPRGQYF.

The chain joins TRBV19 to TRBJ1-2; the D gene TCRdb calls, TRBD1, cannot be checked with no DNA. Germline CDR1 is LNHDA and CDR2 is SQIVND (reference sequence). The CDR3 loop spans 13 amino acids. The CDR3 sequence is CASSPGLGLGYTF.

The V and J genes are TRBV27 and TRBJ2-7; without DNA, the TCRdb call of TRBD1 cannot be checked. Germline CDR1 is MNHEY and CDR2 is SMNVEV (reference sequence). The CDR3 has 17 residues. This CDR3 reads CASSKGQELLPSYEQYF.

The gene calls are TRBV5-4 and TRBJ1-5. Germline V gene lookup returns CDR1 SGHNT and CDR2 YYREEE (reference sequence). CDR3 length equals 14 residues. The CDR3 loop reads CASSLGGYNQPQHF. The entire variable domain, with the rest obtained from reference TRBV5-4 and TRBJ1-5, is as follows: ETGVTQSPTHLIKTRGQQVTLRCSSQSGHNTVSWYQQALGQGPQFIFQYYREEENGRGNFPPRFSGLQFPNYSSELNVNALELDDSALYLCASSLGGYNQPQHFGDGTRLSIL.

By frequency, this clonotype registers medium-sized. V usage is TRBV29-1 and J usage is TRBJ2-5; the TCRdb D gene call, TRBD2, has no DNA to confirm it. This CDR3 has 14 amino acids. CDR1 is SQVTM, CDR2 ANQGSEA, per germline. CDR3 protein: CSESGLAGDETQYF.

The gene calls are TRBV15 and TRBJ1-1. The CDR3 consists of 14 residues. The germline V gene has CDR1 LNHNV and CDR2 YYDKDF (reference sequence). CDR3: CATSTRRSDTEAFF.

The chain couples TRBV19 to TRBJ2-6. CDR3 length: 15 residues. From germline, CDR1 is LNHDA and CDR2 SQIVND (reference sequence). Here the CDR3 reads CASSTTHSGANVLTF.

The V and J genes are TRBV30 and TRBJ1-3. The germline CDR1 and CDR2 sequences are GTSNPN and SVGIG (reference sequence). The CDR3 runs 15 residues. CDR3 region: CAWSGQWSSGNTIYF.

This clonotype is labeled medium-sized based on frequency. The chain has TRBV29-1 and TRBJ2-5; TCRdb indicates TRBD2, and absent DNA this call remains unverified. The CDR3 runs 17 residues. CDR1 is SQVTM, CDR2 ANQGSEA, per germline. The CDR3 protein is CSVVSGRTRVGEETQYF.

According to its frequency, this clonotype is medium-sized (0.01 to 0.1%). The V and J genes are TRBV29-1 and TRBJ2-1; with no DNA, the TCRdb D assignment of TRBD1 cannot be verified. CDR1 is SQVTM, CDR2 ANQGSEA, per germline. This CDR3 comprises 15 residues. The CDR3 sequence is CSVEGGHSSYNEQFF.

Its frequency marks this clonotype as medium-sized. The chain combines TRBV29-1 with TRBJ2-7; no DNA is available, so the TRBD1 call from TCRdb remains unchecked. The CDR3 length is 13 residues. Germline CDR1 is SQVTM and CDR2 is ANQGSEA. CDR3 amino acids: CSVVTALSYEQYF.